Following are 30 T cell receptor beta chains from one sample sequenced in a study of OX40 agonist ivuxolimab in advanced cancers. Profiled with immunoSEQ multiplex PCR; TCRdb holds only in-frame clones, not every one. The sample gives approximately 58,000 clones, 84% of which show up once; roughly an eighth is in the top ten. This specimen consisted of CD4+ or CD8+ T cells sorted from blood, obtained in a trial of the OX40 agonist ivuxolimab. These TCRs come from an adult with an advanced solid tumor such as melanoma, head and neck, liver or kidney cancer.

The CDR3 here is CASSKERTGLAGVGGGELFF. For the CDR3, the DNA is TGTGCCAGCAGCAAAGAAAGGACCGGACTAGCGGGAGTTGGAGGCGGGGAGCTGTTTTTT. V gene TRBV21-1 combines with J gene TRBJ2-2; no DNA check was done on the table's D call, TRBD2. TRBV21-1 is termed a pseudogene. CDR3 length: 20 residues.

This chain uses TRBV5-1 with TRBJ2-3; D is tentatively TRBD1 or TRBD2 (5 bases each). Trimming cost V 2 bases and J 1 base, with 14 bases left between them. This CDR3 is built from 16 residues. The germline CDR1 and CDR2 sequences are SGHRS and YFSETQ. This CDR3 reads CASSFSAQGGTDTQYF. The CDR3 nucleotides read TGCGCCAGCAGCTTCTCGGCCCAGGGAGGCACAGATACGCAGTATTTT. Supplemented by reference TRBV5-1 and TRBJ2-3, the full variable domain reads KAGVTQTPRYLIKTRGQQVTLSCSPISGHRSVSWYQQTPGQGLQFLFEYFSETQRNKGNFPGRFSGRQFSNSRSEMNVSTLELGDSALYLCASSFSAQGGTDTQYFGPGTRLTVL.

The chain has TRBV5-5 and TRBJ2-6; 8 nucleotides match TRBD1. V lost 2 bases to trimming and J lost 1 base; unmatched junction nucleotides: 14. CDR1 is SGHKS and CDR2 is YYEKEE in the germline V gene (reference sequence). CDR3 length equals 20 residues. The DNA of the CDR3 is TGTGCCAGCAGCTTAGTTTTTTTGGGCAGGGGGCAGTCTGGGGCCAACGTCCTGACTTTC. Its protein is CASSLVFLGRGQSGANVLTF.

The rearrangement uses TRBV2 and TRBJ1-1, with D possibly being TRBD1 (6 bases). The CDR3 covers 14 residues. With 5 bases removed from V and 5 bases from J, the gap between germline ends came to 15 bases. The germline V gene has CDR1 SNHLY and CDR2 FYNNEI. The CDR3 DNA reads TGTGCCAGCAGTCCCCTCGGGGGCAATACTGAAGCTTTCTTT. Translation gives CASSPLGGNTEAFF.

V gene TRBV27 combines with J gene TRBJ1-2; D might be TRBD1 (6 bases). V lost 2 bases and J 4 bases, leaving 17 bases between the germline ends. This CDR3 region has 16 residues. Germline V gives CDR1 MNHEY, CDR2 SMNVEV (reference sequence). As DNA, the CDR3 is TGTGCCAGCAGTTTAACGGTCAGGGGTCCACTCTATGGCTACACCTTC. This sequence encodes CASSLTVRGPLYGYTF.

This chain uses TRBV27 with TRBJ2-2, with TRBD2 identical over 7 bases. Germline lookup yields CDR1 MNHEY and CDR2 SMNVEV (reference sequence). The CDR3 covers 21 residues. The V gene end was trimmed by 0 bases and the J gene end by 5 bases; junction bases not matched to a gene: 21. The DNA for the CDR3 is TGTGCCAGCAGTTTATCACTTCGGGGCGCGGGGGTCGGACGGACAACCGGGGAGCTGTTTTTT. This translates into CASSLSLRGAGVGRTTGELFF.

This clone was seen only a few times. The J gene is TRBJ1-2, the V gene TRBV11-2; possible D gene TRBD1, 5 bases. Germline-derived CDR1 and CDR2 are SGHAT and FQNNGV. CDR3 length: 12 amino acids. V shed 5 bases and J shed 3 bases, with 7 bases lying between them. The CDR3 reads CASSQTDYGYTF. CDR3 DNA: TGTGCCAGCAGCCAGACAGACTATGGCTACACCTTC.

The chain carries TRBV7-8 and TRBJ1-5; no reliable D call. Deletions cut 2 bases from V and 7 bases from J, with 9 bases between. CDR3 length equals 13 residues. Germline assignment: CDR1 SGHVS and CDR2 FQNEAQ. CDR3 residues: CASSLSGVQPQHF. The CDR3 DNA is TGTGCCAGCAGCTTAAGTGGTGTCCAGCCCCAGCATTTT.

V is TRBV7-6 and J is TRBJ1-3; tentative D call: TRBD1 (5 bases). There are 14 residues in the CDR3. The germline CDR1 and CDR2 sequences are SGHVS and FNYEAQ. The V end was cut by 5 bases, the J end by 2 bases, with 10 bases between. The CDR3 sequence is CASSRGTAGNTIYF. CDR3 DNA: TGTGCCAGCAGCAGAGGGACGGCTGGAAACACCATATATTTT. Using reference TRBV7-6 and TRBJ1-3 for the parts outside the CDR3, the full variable domain is GAGVSQSPRYKVTKRGQDVALRCDPISGHVSLYWYRQALGQGPEFLTYFNYEAQQDKSGLPNDRFSAERPEGSISTLTIQRTEQRDSAMYRCASSRGTAGNTIYFGEGSWLTVV.

The chain links TRBV11-3 to TRBJ2-7; D perhaps matches TRBD2 (6 bases). Germline V CDR1 and CDR2: SGHNT, YENEEA. There are 14 residues in the CDR3. V was clipped by 5 bases and J by 1 base, with 12 bases between them. The CDR3 nucleotides read TGTGCCAGCAGCCCGCGGGGTACTTCCTACGAGCAGTACTTC. It encodes CASSPRGTSYEQYF.

The chain links TRBV5-6 to TRBJ2-3; unclear D gene. Germline V gene data show CDR1 as SGHDT and CDR2 as YYEEEE. The length of the CDR3 is 14 residues. V lost 0 bases and J lost 1, with 6 bases in between. In nucleotides, the CDR3 is TGTGCCAGCAGCTTGGCAGCCGGCACAGATACGCAGTATTTT. Its translation is CASSLAAGTDTQYF.

V is TRBV15 and J is TRBJ2-2; D might be TRBD2 (7 bases). CDR1 and CDR2 from the germline V gene are LNHNV and YYDKDF (reference sequence). The V gene lost 6 bases and the J gene lost 2 bases, with 13 bases spanning the gap. The CDR3 is 15 residues long. CDR3 bases: TGTGCCACCAGAAGGACAGCGGGAAACACCGGGGAGCTGTTTTTT. Amino acids: CATRRTAGNTGELFF.

This chain joins TRBV4-2 and TRBJ2-7, with TRBD2 matching over 9 bases. The trim removed 0 bases at V and 1 base at J, leaving 7 bases unmatched. This CDR3 is 17 amino acids long. Germline V gene lookup returns CDR1 LGHNA and CDR2 YNFKEQ. CDR3 loop: CASSQDQVAGVSYEQYF. The CDR3 region has the DNA TGTGCCAGCAGCCAAGATCAGGTAGCGGGAGTTTCCTACGAGCAGTACTTC.

The V call is TRBV7-6, the J call TRBJ2-7, with D tentatively TRBD1 or TRBD2 (5 bases each). CDR1 SGHVS and CDR2 FNYEAQ come from the germline V gene. This CDR3 region has 13 residues. V lost 5 bases to trimming and J lost 4 bases, with 12 bases between them. The CDR3 DNA reads as TGTGCCAGCAGCCCGGGACGGTTTTACGAGCAGTACTTC. Translated, it gives CASSPGRFYEQYF. Together with reference TRBV7-6 and TRBJ2-7, the CDR3 gives the full variable domain: GAGVSQSPRYKVTKRGQDVALRCDPISGHVSLYWYRQALGQGPEFLTYFNYEAQQDKSGLPNDRFSAERPEGSISTLTIQRTEQRDSAMYRCASSPGRFYEQYFGPGTRLTVT.

V and J are TRBV18 and TRBJ2-2; D unresolved. Deletions cut 3 bases from V and 3 bases from J, with 11 bases between. The V gene's germline CDR1 is KGHSH and CDR2 LQKENI. The CDR3 length is 15 residues. CDR3 in DNA: TGTGCCAGCTCACCCGCAGGATCGGACACCGGGGAGCTGTTTTTT. It codes for CASSPAGSDTGELFF.

The V and J genes are TRBV4-1 and TRBJ2-1; 10 nucleotides line up with TRBD2. Germline V CDR1 and CDR2: MGHRA, YSYEKL. CDR3 length equals 19 residues. V trimming: 0 bases; J trimming: 6 bases; junction bases outside the gene matches: 14. The CDR3 reads CASSQERGAELAGVNEQFF. The CDR3 nucleotides read TGCGCCAGCAGCCAAGAACGTGGCGCGGAGCTAGCGGGAGTCAATGAGCAGTTCTTC.

The chain carries TRBV4-2 and TRBJ2-3; no definite D call. Trimming cost V 0 bases and J 2 bases, with 15 bases left between them. The CDR3 is 17 amino acids. The germline V gene encodes CDR1 LGHNA and CDR2 YNFKEQ. This chain's CDR3 is CASSQDGSPSYTDTQYF. The CDR3, as DNA: TGTGCCAGCAGCCAAGATGGTAGCCCTTCCTACACAGATACGCAGTATTTT.

The chain combines TRBV5-1 with TRBJ1-1; D is uncertain. Trimming removed 5 bases at V and 6 bases at J, with 14 bases between. The germline gives CDR1 SGHRS, CDR2 YFSETQ. The length of the CDR3 is 13 residues. CDR3 protein: CASSFDRAPEAFF. CDR3 bases: TGCGCCAGCAGTTTCGACCGGGCGCCTGAAGCTTTCTTT.

V is TRBV6-1 and J is TRBJ1-6, with D perhaps matching TRBD1 (5 bases). The V end lost 6 bases, the J end lost 5 bases, and 14 bases lay between the germline ends. This CDR3 has 15 amino acids. Per germline, CDR1 MNHNS and CDR2 SASEGT. CDR3 loop: CASRRVSGDNSPLHF. CDR3 bases: TGTGCCAGCAGGCGAGTGTCGGGGGATAATTCACCCCTCCACTTT.

This clone was observed once. The chain has TRBV28 and TRBJ1-5; 8 bases map to TRBD1. This CDR3 region has 15 residues. Germline V gene data show CDR1 as MDHEN and CDR2 as SYDVKM. With V trimmed by 1 base and J by 6 bases, 5 bases remained unmatched. CDR3 loop: CASSLSQGAAQPQHF. In DNA, the CDR3 is TGTGCCAGCAGTTTATCCCAGGGGGCGGCTCAGCCCCAGCATTTT.

This chain connects TRBV19 to TRBJ2-2; D unclear. In germline, CDR1 is LNHDA, CDR2 SQIVND (reference sequence). Between the trimmed V and J ends, which lost 6 bases and 2 bases, there was a span of 10 bases. This CDR3 comprises 14 residues. Written as DNA, the CDR3 is TGTGCCAGTAGAGACATTCTTAACACCGGGGAGCTGTTTTTT. This codes for CASRDILNTGELFF. The full variable domain, completed using reference TRBV19 and TRBJ2-2, is DGGITQSPKYLFRKEGQNVTLSCEQNLNHDAMYWYRQDPGQGLRLIYYSQIVNDFQKGDIAEGYSVSREKKESFPLTVTSAQKNPTAFYLCASRDILNTGELFFGEGSRLTVL.

The J gene is TRBJ1-1, the V gene TRBV30, with unresolved D. CDR3 length: 13 residues. CDR1 is GTSNPN and CDR2 is SVGIG in the germline V gene (reference sequence). Trimming removed 4 bases from V and 2 bases from J, with 11 bases in between. CDR3 sequence (DNA): TGTGCCTGGACCCTTGGGTTCAACACTGAAGCTTTCTTT. Translated: CAWTLGFNTEAFF.

The count of this clone is one. The CDR3 region has the DNA TGCGCCAGCAGTGAGTCGAGGACAGGGAATTCACCCCTCCACTTT. Protein sequence: CASSESRTGNSPLHF. The chain carries TRBV10-1 and TRBJ1-6; 8 nucleotides match TRBD1. J lost 7 bases, V lost 0 bases, and 2 bases had no gene match. The V gene's germline CDR1 is WNHNN and CDR2 SYGVQD (reference sequence). The CDR3 extends over 15 amino acids.

The V gene is TRBV6-1, the J gene TRBJ2-5, with D perhaps given as TRBD1 or TRBD2 (6 bases each). The germline CDR1 and CDR2 sequences are MNHNS and SASEGT. CDR3 size: 15 residues. Trimming left V 2 bases short and J 7 bases short, with 17 bases between. CDR3 region: CASSERGDPGVTQYF. CDR3 in DNA: TGTGCCAGCAGTGAAAGGGGGGACCCCGGAGTGACCCAGTACTTC.

Only one count was recorded for this clone. This chain links TRBV5-8 with TRBJ1-2, with 10 bases that match TRBD1. The CDR3 consists of 15 residues. Trimming removed 3 bases from V and 5 bases from J; junction bases left unmatched: 7. The germline V gene encodes CDR1 SGHTS and CDR2 YDEGEE. CDR3 nucleotides: TGTGCCAGCAGCTCCGACAGGGGGCCTCGTTATGGCTACACCTTC. Its protein is CASSSDRGPRYGYTF. Full variable domain (missing parts from reference TRBV5-8 and TRBJ1-2): EAGVTQSPTHLIKTRGQQATLRCSPISGHTSVYWYQQALGLGLQFLLWYDEGEERNRGNFPPRFSGRQFPNYSSELNVNALELEDSALYLCASSSDRGPRYGYTFGSGTRLTVV.

The chain uses TRBV18 and TRBJ2-1; D uncertain. The CDR3 covers 14 residues. The V gene's germline CDR1 is KGHSH and CDR2 LQKENI. Trimming cost V 3 bases and J 7 bases, with 13 bases left between them. Here the CDR3 DNA reads TGTGCCAGCTCACCTACAGCCCCAGTGAATGAGCAGTTCTTC. It codes for CASSPTAPVNEQFF.

The rearrangement joins TRBV5-6 to TRBJ2-3; no definite D call. V lost 4 bases and J 5 bases, leaving 14 bases between the germline ends. Germline lookup yields CDR1 SGHDT and CDR2 YYEEEE. This CDR3 has 14 amino acids. CDR3 sequence: CASSQDRLVDTQYF. The CDR3 DNA sequence: TGTGCCAGCAGCCAAGATCGGCTGGTAGATACGCAGTATTTT.

The chain uses TRBV28 and TRBJ2-7, with 10 bases aligning to TRBD2. Germline-derived CDR1 and CDR2 are MDHEN and SYDVKM. The CDR3 runs to 15 residues. V lost 6 bases to trimming and J lost 0 bases; unmatched junction nucleotides: 5. CDR3 nucleotides: TGTGCCAGCAGCGCTTCTAGCGGGGGCTCCTACGAGCAGTACTTC. Translating gives CASSASSGGSYEQYF.

This sequence joins TRBV4-2 and TRBJ1-2, with D perhaps matching TRBD1 (6 bases). V was pared by 1 base and J by 8 bases, with 11 bases between. This CDR3 has 13 amino acids. Germline loops: CDR1 LGHNA, CDR2 YNFKEQ. CDR3: CASSQAGHEGYTF. The CDR3 DNA sequence: TGTGCCAGCAGCCAAGCGGGACATGAGGGCTACACCTTC.

This clone was seen a single time. CDR3 protein: CASSPGGGQGRYEQYF. The CDR3 DNA sequence: TGTGCCAGCAGCCCGGGAGGCGGACAGGGGAGGTACGAGCAGTACTTC. The genes are TRBV5-4 and TRBJ2-7; 9 nucleotides agree with TRBD1. Germline CDR1 is SGHNT and CDR2 is YYREEE (reference sequence). The CDR3 runs 16 residues. With 4 bases clipped from V and 4 bases from J, the junction kept 12 bases outside the gene matches.